The 25 T cell receptor beta chains below all came from one sample that was sequenced in a study of blood T cell repertoires in COVID-19. The data were produced by immunoSEQ multiplex PCR, yet TCRdb's version contains in-frame clones alone and is incomplete. Of some 350,000 clones listed, 87% were seen once; the top ten hold 6% to 7%. Material: peripheral blood. These receptors all come from a woman between 50 and 59 years old with COVID-19, enrolled during active disease.

The rearrangement links TRBV7-2 to TRBJ2-2, with D perhaps TRBD1 (6 bases). Per germline, CDR1 SGHTA and CDR2 FQGNSA. V was pared by 4 bases and J by 2 bases, with 11 bases between. This CDR3 has 15 residues. CDR3 residues: CASSSRTVNTGELFF. For the CDR3, the DNA is TGTGCCAGCAGCTCCCGGACAGTCAACACCGGGGAGCTGTTTTTT.

The chain carries TRBV19 and TRBJ2-1; 11 bases map to TRBD2. Germline trimming cut 1 base from V and 7 bases from J; bases unmatched to any gene: 6. Germline CDR1 LNHDA, CDR2 SQIVND (reference sequence). This CDR3 comprises 16 residues. Here the CDR3 reads CASSIAIAGGQNEQFF. CDR3 bases: TGTGCCAGTAGTATAGCGATAGCGGGAGGGCAAAATGAGCAGTTCTTC.

The V and J genes are TRBV4-1 and TRBJ1-2; unclear D gene. The CDR3 has 16 residues. Germline V gene lookup returns CDR1 MGHRA and CDR2 YSYEKL. The ends were cut back, 0 bases at V and 7 bases at J, with 18 bases in the middle. The CDR3 DNA reads TGCGCCAGCAGCCAAGAACGAATCATAGCCTTAGGTGGCTACACCTTC. Translation: CASSQERIIALGGYTF.

This clone has a single count. The J gene is TRBJ1-2, the V gene TRBV19; 7 positions agree with TRBD1. This CDR3 region has 14 residues. Germline CDR1 reads LNHDA; CDR2 reads SQIVND (reference sequence). The J segment lost 1 base and the V segment lost 7 bases, leaving 6 bases of the junction unmatched. The CDR3 is CASKGTEINYGYTF. The CDR3 nucleotides read TGTGCCAGTAAGGGGACAGAAATTAACTATGGCTACACCTTC.

This rearrangement joins TRBV7-6 to TRBJ2-7; possible D gene TRBD2, 6 bases. From germline, CDR1 is SGHVS and CDR2 FNYEAQ. With 0 bases removed from V and 2 bases from J, the gap between germline ends came to 14 bases. The CDR3 sequence is 16 residues long. CDR3 in amino acids: CASSLAEGRVAYEQYF. The DNA for the CDR3 is TGTGCCAGCAGCTTAGCGGAGGGCAGGGTAGCCTACGAGCAGTACTTC.

V is TRBV27 and J is TRBJ1-1; 7 bases map to TRBD1. Germline assignment: CDR1 MNHEY and CDR2 SMNVEV (reference sequence). The V and J ends lost 6 bases and 6 bases, in that order; junction bases with no gene match: 10. The CDR3 spans 14 residues. CDR3 amino acids: CASSYRQGGPEAFF. In DNA, the CDR3 is TGTGCCAGCAGCTACAGACAGGGTGGACCTGAAGCTTTCTTT.

The chain carries TRBV7-3 and TRBJ2-6; 8 bases are shared with TRBD1. Trimming took 5 bases from V and 4 from J; bases not matched to a gene: 4. This CDR3 is 15 amino acids long. CDR1 and CDR2 from the germline V gene are SGHTA and FQGTGA. The DNA of the CDR3 is TGTGCCAGCAGCCAGGACAGGGTCGGGGCCAACGTCCTGACTTTC. Its translation is CASSQDRVGANVLTF.

V gene TRBV12-3 or TRBV12-4 combines with J gene TRBJ1-1; 9 bases agree with TRBD1. This CDR3 contains 12 residues. The junction had 7 bases not matched to a gene; V was cut back by 6 bases and J by 11 bases. Written as DNA, the CDR3 is TGTGCCAGCAGACGGACAGGGGTGGGTGCTTTCTTT. Its protein is CASRRTGVGAFF.

The CDR3 region is CASSLQGGYGYTF. CDR3 DNA: TGTGCCAGCAGTCTCCAAGGGGGCTATGGCTACACCTTC. V is TRBV6-5 and J is TRBJ1-2; D perhaps matches TRBD1 (6 bases). Trimming pared 5 bases from V and 4 bases from J, leaving 11 bases between. Germline CDR1 and CDR2: MNHEY and SVGAGI. The CDR3 extends over 13 amino acids.

CDR3 region: CASSEYNFLETQYF. CDR3 sequence (DNA): TGTGCCAGCAGTGAATATAACTTCTTAGAGACCCAGTACTTC. This chain links TRBV25-1 with TRBJ2-5; no definite D call. The CDR3 consists of 14 residues. The germline gives CDR1 MGHDK, CDR2 SYGVNS. V lost 0 bases, J lost 4 bases, and 9 bases lay in between.

V gene TRBV6-6 combines with J gene TRBJ1-3; unclear D gene. The germline CDR1 and CDR2 sequences are MNHNY and SVGAGI (reference sequence). This CDR3 region has 19 residues. V was shortened by 6 bases and J by 0 bases, with 24 bases between the two germline ends. Here the CDR3 DNA reads TGTGCCAGCAGCTCCCTCGGGGAGAGGGCTGAATACTCTGGAAACACCATATATTTT. This sequence encodes CASSSLGERAEYSGNTIYF.

The chain joins TRBV7-9 to TRBJ1-4; D is undetermined. V was pared by 4 bases and J by 3 bases, with 12 bases between. The CDR3 sequence is 15 residues long. In germline, CDR1 is SEHNR, CDR2 FQNEAQ (reference sequence). The CDR3 protein is CASSSLQRANEKLFF. In DNA, the CDR3 is TGTGCCAGCAGCTCGCTACAGAGGGCTAATGAAAAACTGTTTTTT.

The rearrangement links TRBV7-9 to TRBJ2-1; D uncertain. The V end lost 2 bases, the J end lost 9 bases, and 14 bases lay between the germline ends. CDR1 SEHNR and CDR2 FQNEAQ come from the germline V gene (reference sequence). The length of the CDR3 is 14 residues. The CDR3 loop reads CASSLYDWRSEQFF. DNA for the CDR3: TGTGCCAGCAGCTTATATGACTGGCGCAGTGAGCAGTTCTTC.

The gene calls are TRBV4-2 and TRBJ1-2; weak D call: TRBD1 (5 bases). CDR1 and CDR2 (germline): LGHNA, YNFKEQ. The V and J ends lost 1 base and 6 bases respectively, with 12 bases between them. CDR3 length equals 14 residues. The CDR3 loop is CASSQVDRLDGYTF. In DNA form, the CDR3 reads TGTGCCAGCAGCCAAGTTGACAGACTGGATGGCTACACCTTC.

The CDR3 DNA is TGTGCCAGCAGCCTACGGACTAGCGCCTACAATGAGCAGTTCTTC. Protein sequence: CASSLRTSAYNEQFF. The rearrangement joins TRBV11-1 to TRBJ2-1; TRBD2 agrees at 9 bases. The V and J ends lost 5 bases and 2 bases, in that order; junction bases with no gene match: 4. This CDR3 spans 15 amino acids. CDR1 is SGHAT, CDR2 FQDESV, per germline (reference sequence).

The rearrangement joins TRBV21-1 to TRBJ2-7; the D call in the table, TRBD1, was not verified against the DNA. TRBV21-1 has pseudogene status. This CDR3 is 15 amino acids long. The CDR3 loop is CASSSRDRDECEQYF. The CDR3 nucleotides are TGTGCCAGCAGCTCCCGGGACAGGGATGAGTGCGAGCAGTACTTC.

The chain has TRBV7-2 and TRBJ2-7, with D perhaps TRBD2 (5 bases). The germline V and J ends were trimmed by 1 base and 3 bases, with 10 bases remaining between them. The CDR3 is made up of 14 amino acids. CDR1 is SGHTA and CDR2 is FQGNSA in the germline V gene. The CDR3, as DNA: TGTGCCAGCAGCTTAGTTCCGGGGTACTACGAGCAGTACTTC. Encoded protein: CASSLVPGYYEQYF.

The J gene is TRBJ1-2, the V gene TRBV21-1. TRBV21-1 is deemed a pseudogene. The CDR3 consists of 14 residues. CDR3 DNA: TGTGCCAGCAGCAAAGATATCCCGTGTGATGGCTACACCTTC. Translated: CASSKDIPCDGYTF.

This chain joins TRBV27 and TRBJ2-7; perhaps TRBD2 as D (6 bases). Trimming removed 6 bases from V and 2 bases from J, with 11 bases in between. This CDR3 contains 13 residues. The V gene's germline CDR1 is MNHEY and CDR2 SMNVEV (reference sequence). Written as DNA, the CDR3 is TGTGCCAGCAGGGGACTCTCTACCTACGAGCAGTACTTC. Translated: CASRGLSTYEQYF.

The chain combines TRBV29-1 with TRBJ1-1, with TRBD1 identical over 8 bases. The CDR3 contains 13 residues. Germline V gives CDR1 SQVTM, CDR2 ANQGSEA. V lost 3 bases, J lost 1 base, and 1 base stayed unmatched. CDR3 residues: CSVDDRGNTEAFF. CDR3 coding DNA: TGCAGCGTTGACGACAGGGGGAACACTGAAGCTTTCTTT.

This chain uses TRBV5-6 with TRBJ2-7; D is perhaps TRBD2 (6 bases). Germline CDR1 is SGHDT and CDR2 is YYEEEE. Trimming shortened V by 3 bases and J by 1 base, and 14 bases separated the two germline ends. The CDR3 spans 15 residues. The CDR3 protein is CASSSGLSKSYEQYF. CDR3 bases: TGTGCCAGCAGCTCGGGACTCTCGAAATCCTACGAGCAGTACTTC.

This sequence joins TRBV18 and TRBJ2-7; the D gene is possibly TRBD1 (5 bases). Germline lookup yields CDR1 KGHSH and CDR2 LQKENI. This CDR3 region has 14 residues. The V end was cut by 0 bases, the J end by 6 bases, with 12 bases between. This CDR3 reads CASSPPQGMFEQYF. For the CDR3, the DNA is TGTGCCAGCTCACCACCGCAGGGCATGTTCGAGCAGTACTTC.

The V gene is TRBV27, the J gene TRBJ2-6; D uncertain. The CDR3 length is 16 residues. The V gene's germline CDR1 is MNHEY and CDR2 SMNVEV (reference sequence). The germline V and J ends were trimmed by 2 bases and 0 bases, with 8 bases remaining between them. The CDR3 sequence is CASSLGSHSGANVLTF. The CDR3 coding sequence is TGTGCCAGCAGTTTAGGCAGTCACTCTGGGGCCAACGTCCTGACTTTC.

This chain uses TRBV27 with TRBJ1-5; D is uncertain. The CDR3 totals 13 residues. Germline loops: CDR1 MNHEY, CDR2 SMNVEV (reference sequence). Between the trimmed V and J ends, which lost 3 bases and 2 bases, there was a span of 5 bases. The CDR3 reads CASSLRGNQPQHF. Here the CDR3 DNA reads TGTGCCAGCAGTTTGAGGGGCAATCAGCCCCAGCATTTT.

CDR3: CAWTATRAYGYTF. CDR3 DNA sequence: TGTGCCTGGACCGCCACGAGGGCCTATGGCTACACCTTC. The J gene is TRBJ1-2, the V gene TRBV30; unclear D gene. CDR3 length equals 13 residues. Germline-derived CDR1 and CDR2 are GTSNPN and SVGIG (reference sequence). Between the trimmed V and J ends, which lost 4 bases and 4 bases, there was a span of 13 bases.